These 24 T cell receptor beta chains came from one sample sequenced in a study of T cell changes during pregnancy in multiple sclerosis. Assay: immunoSEQ multiplex PCR; the TCRdb copy retains only in-frame clones and omits some. The sample holds tens of thousands of clones, approximately 89% seen once. Sample: peripheral blood, taken in the third trimester of pregnancy. These receptors all come from a female donor in good health, enrolled as a control in a pregnancy study.

This clone was recorded at least ten times. The chain links TRBV4-1 to TRBJ2-7; D gene unclear. V was clipped by 8 bases and J by 2 bases, with 10 bases between them. Germline V gene sequence: CDR1 MGHRA, CDR2 YSYEKL. The CDR3 runs to 12 residues. CDR3 sequence (DNA): TGCGCCAGCGAGTCAGGTGCCTACGAGCAGTACTTC. It translates to CASESGAYEQYF.

The V and J genes are TRBV27 and TRBJ2-7; D gene unclear. Germline V CDR1 and CDR2: MNHEY, SMNVEV (reference sequence). Trimming took 2 bases from V and 1 from J, leaving 6 bases between them. This CDR3 is built from 13 residues. The DNA of the CDR3 is TGTGCCAGCAGTTTAGGGCCTTCCTACGAGCAGTACTTC. It encodes CASSLGPSYEQYF.

This sequence joins TRBV15 and TRBJ1-6; D ambiguous. Trimming removed 5 bases from V and 7 bases from J, with 12 bases in between. CDR1 and CDR2 (germline): LNHNV, YYDKDF (reference sequence). This CDR3 spans 14 amino acids. CDR3 loop: CATSGAQVNSPLHF. CDR3 sequence (DNA): TGTGCCACCAGCGGCGCGCAGGTAAATTCACCCCTCCACTTT.

The chain links TRBV27 to TRBJ1-2; D is ambiguous. Germline V gives CDR1 MNHEY, CDR2 SMNVEV (reference sequence). This CDR3 has 14 residues. The ends were cut back, 3 bases at V and 5 bases at J, with 13 bases in the middle. The CDR3 loop is CASSLNPGIYGYTF. CDR3 DNA sequence: TGTGCCAGCAGTTTGAACCCGGGGATTTATGGCTACACCTTC.

The CDR3 reads CASSQEARADQPQHF. The CDR3 DNA follows: TGCGCCAGCAGCCAAGAAGCCAGGGCGGATCAGCCCCAGCATTTT. V is TRBV4-3 and J is TRBJ1-5; tentative D call: TRBD1 (5 bases). The CDR3 runs to 15 residues. Germline values: CDR1 LGHNA, CDR2 YSLEER. V shed 0 bases and J shed 5 bases, with 11 bases lying between them.

This clone appeared once. The genes are TRBV6-5 and TRBJ2-6; no clear D gene. The CDR3 runs to 13 residues. From germline, CDR1 is MNHEY and CDR2 SVGAGI. Trimming took 8 bases from V and 0 from J, leaving 5 bases between them. CDR3 in amino acids: CASFNSGANVLTF. In DNA form, the CDR3 reads TGTGCCAGCTTCAACTCTGGGGCCAACGTCCTGACTTTC.

V is TRBV11-2 and J is TRBJ1-1, with D possibly being TRBD1 (5 bases). The CDR3 runs 16 residues. Germline CDR1 and CDR2: SGHAT and FQNNGV. Between the trimmed V and J ends, which lost 3 bases and 1 base, there was a span of 15 bases. The CDR3 region is CASSFNPGHSNTEAFF. In DNA form, the CDR3 reads TGTGCCAGCAGCTTTAACCCAGGGCACTCGAACACTGAAGCTTTCTTT.

This clone was counted a single time. The genes are TRBV29-1 and TRBJ2-1; 9 nucleotides match TRBD2. The CDR3 spans 14 residues. V shed 6 bases and J 2 bases; nucleotides not matched to a gene: 5. Germline values: CDR1 SQVTM, CDR2 ANQGSEA. The CDR3 protein is CSVGLAGTYNEQFF. DNA for the CDR3: TGCAGCGTCGGGCTAGCGGGGACCTACAATGAGCAGTTCTTC.

The J gene is TRBJ1-2, the V gene TRBV18; no reliable D call. The CDR3 has 14 amino acids. The V end lost 2 bases, the J end lost 0 bases, and 7 bases lay between the germline ends. Germline V gene lookup returns CDR1 KGHSH and CDR2 LQKENI. The CDR3 loop reads CASSPTEANYGYTF. DNA of the CDR3: TGTGCCAGCTCACCAACTGAGGCTAACTATGGCTACACCTTC.

The rearrangement links TRBV19 to TRBJ2-7; 11 bases map to TRBD1. This CDR3 is built from 14 residues. V gave up 4 bases and J gave up 7 bases; unmatched junction bases: 6. The germline V gene has CDR1 LNHDA and CDR2 SQIVND (reference sequence). CDR3 in amino acids: CASSTGQGAGEQYF. DNA of the CDR3: TGTGCCAGTAGTACCGGACAGGGGGCGGGAGAGCAGTACTTC.

The J gene is TRBJ1-3, the V gene TRBV2; 7 positions agree with TRBD1. Germline V gene sequence: CDR1 SNHLY, CDR2 FYNNEI. With 8 bases clipped from V and 0 bases from J, the junction kept 7 bases outside the gene matches. The CDR3 loop spans 15 amino acids. The CDR3 sequence: CASQDRAFSGNTIYF. The CDR3 DNA is TGTGCCAGCCAAGACAGGGCCTTCTCTGGAAACACCATATATTTT.

The chain has TRBV28 and TRBJ2-7, with D perhaps matching TRBD1 (6 bases). This CDR3 is 12 amino acids long. The germline V gene has CDR1 MDHEN and CDR2 SYDVKM. Trimming took off 4 bases at V and 5 bases at J, with 9 bases between the two ends. The CDR3 spells CASSWTANEQYF. The CDR3 coding sequence is TGTGCCAGCAGTTGGACAGCGAACGAGCAGTACTTC.

The V call is TRBV6-5, the J call TRBJ1-3; D is uncertain. The CDR3 covers 15 residues. V lost 6 bases, J lost 0 bases, and 12 bases lay in between. Germline values: CDR1 MNHEY, CDR2 SVGAGI. The CDR3 loop reads CASSPSGSSGNTIYF. The CDR3 DNA reads TGTGCCAGCAGCCCCTCGGGGAGCTCTGGAAACACCATATATTTT.

V is TRBV4-1 and J is TRBJ1-3; D may be TRBD1 (5 bases). This CDR3 spans 16 amino acids. V shed 3 bases and J shed 5 bases, with 17 bases lying between them. In germline, CDR1 is MGHRA, CDR2 YSYEKL. The CDR3 reads CASSQENRISRNTIYF. CDR3 DNA sequence: TGCGCCAGCAGCCAGGAAAACAGGATCAGCAGAAACACCATATATTTT.

V and J are TRBV9 and TRBJ2-1; no firm D call. V lost 2 bases and J lost 6, with 12 bases in between. Germline assignment: CDR1 SGDLS and CDR2 YYNGEE. This CDR3 spans 14 amino acids. The CDR3 protein is CASSVRLSTNEQFF. CDR3 bases: TGTGCCAGCAGCGTCCGCCTGAGCACCAATGAGCAGTTCTTC. Combining the CDR3 with reference TRBV9 and TRBJ2-1 gives the whole variable domain DSGVTQTPKHLITATGQRVTLRCSPRSGDLSVYWYQQSLDQGLQFLIQYYNGEERAKGNILERFSAQQFPDLHSELNLSSLELGDSALYFCASSVRLSTNEQFFGPGTRLTVL.

The chain combines TRBV5-6 with TRBJ2-4, with D maybe TRBD2 (5 bases). Germline-derived CDR1 and CDR2 are SGHDT and YYEEEE. The CDR3 extends over 14 amino acids. Trimming stripped 4 bases from V and 6 bases from J, with 14 bases between. The CDR3, as DNA: TGTGCCAGCAGCCCCCTGAGAGGGTCAAACATTCAGTACTTC. The encoded protein is CASSPLRGSNIQYF.

This chain uses TRBV19 with TRBJ1-5; no firm D call. V gave up 0 bases and J gave up 6 bases, with 6 bases separating them. Germline values: CDR1 LNHDA, CDR2 SQIVND (reference sequence). The CDR3 spans 13 residues. CDR3 loop: CASSIEGSQPQHF. CDR3 DNA: TGTGCCAGTAGTATAGAAGGGAGTCAGCCCCAGCATTTT.

The rearrangement links TRBV10-2 to TRBJ2-1, with 13 bases lining up with TRBD2. Germline lookup yields CDR1 WSHSY and CDR2 SAAADI. The CDR3 extends over 15 amino acids. The V segment lost 6 bases and the J segment 6 bases; nucleotides outside the gene matches: 5. In DNA, the CDR3 is TGCGCCAGCAGAACCGGGACTAGCGGGGTCAATGAGCAGTTCTTC. Its protein product is CASRTGTSGVNEQFF.

V usage is TRBV5-4 and J usage is TRBJ1-1, with TRBD1 matching 10 bases. With 3 bases clipped from V and 4 bases from J, the junction kept 9 bases outside the gene matches. Germline V gives CDR1 SGHNT, CDR2 YYREEE (reference sequence). The CDR3 sequence is 16 residues long. The CDR3 bases are TGTGCCAGCAGCTCTAAACCGACAGGGGGCGGCACTGAAGCTTTCTTT. Translating gives CASSSKPTGGGTEAFF.

The chain employs TRBV7-9 and TRBJ2-7; D possibly corresponds to TRBD2 (7 bases). The CDR3 is 15 amino acids. Germline CDR1 reads SEHNR; CDR2 reads FQNEAQ (reference sequence). The germline V and J ends were trimmed by 5 bases and 3 bases, with 17 bases remaining between them. In DNA form, the CDR3 reads TGTGCCAGCAGCCGGGGGGCAGGGACGGACTACGAGCAGTACTTC. Protein sequence: CASSRGAGTDYEQYF.

This sequence joins TRBV4-2 and TRBJ2-1, with 8 positions matching TRBD2. CDR1 and CDR2 from the germline V gene are LGHNA and YNFKEQ. This CDR3 region has 17 residues. Germline trimming cut 3 bases from V and 7 bases from J; bases unmatched to any gene: 14. Here the CDR3 DNA reads TGTGCCAGCAGCCACAACCCGCCGGGGGGGCCTTCGAATGAGCAGTTCTTC. This gives the protein CASSHNPPGGPSNEQFF.

V usage is TRBV14 and J usage is TRBJ2-5; no clear D gene. Germline assignment: CDR1 SGHDN and CDR2 FVKESK. V lost 4 bases to trimming and J lost 5 bases, with 14 bases between them. The CDR3 runs 14 residues. The CDR3 DNA follows: TGTGCCAGCAGCCGATACAGTCAAATTGAGACCCAGTACTTC. This translates into CASSRYSQIETQYF.

V usage is TRBV7-8 and J usage is TRBJ1-2; 8 bases fit TRBD1. Germline V gives CDR1 SGHVS, CDR2 FQNEAQ. The length of the CDR3 is 20 residues. Unmatched junction bases numbered 24, after V lost 0 bases and J lost 9 bases. CDR3 DNA sequence: TGTGCCAGCAGCTTAGCGCCGGTTGGGACAGGAATTCTTGATTATATGAGCTACACCTTC. Translating it yields CASSLAPVGTGILDYMSYTF. Based on the CDR3 plus reference TRBV7-8 and TRBJ1-2, the full variable domain is GAGVSQSPRYKVAKRGQDVALRCDPISGHVSLFWYQQALGQGPEFLTYFQNEAQLDKSGLPSDRFFAERPEGSVSTLKIQRTQQEDSAVYLCASSLAPVGTGILDYMSYTFGSGTRLTVV.

V usage is TRBV5-4 and J usage is TRBJ2-5; D is possibly TRBD1 (5 bases). CDR1 SGHNT and CDR2 YYREEE come from the germline V gene (reference sequence). The CDR3 length is 15 residues. V shed 2 bases and J shed 1 base, with 12 bases lying between them. CDR3 sequence reads: CASSFVSGPQETQYF. DNA for the CDR3: TGTGCCAGCAGCTTTGTCTCAGGGCCCCAAGAGACCCAGTACTTC.